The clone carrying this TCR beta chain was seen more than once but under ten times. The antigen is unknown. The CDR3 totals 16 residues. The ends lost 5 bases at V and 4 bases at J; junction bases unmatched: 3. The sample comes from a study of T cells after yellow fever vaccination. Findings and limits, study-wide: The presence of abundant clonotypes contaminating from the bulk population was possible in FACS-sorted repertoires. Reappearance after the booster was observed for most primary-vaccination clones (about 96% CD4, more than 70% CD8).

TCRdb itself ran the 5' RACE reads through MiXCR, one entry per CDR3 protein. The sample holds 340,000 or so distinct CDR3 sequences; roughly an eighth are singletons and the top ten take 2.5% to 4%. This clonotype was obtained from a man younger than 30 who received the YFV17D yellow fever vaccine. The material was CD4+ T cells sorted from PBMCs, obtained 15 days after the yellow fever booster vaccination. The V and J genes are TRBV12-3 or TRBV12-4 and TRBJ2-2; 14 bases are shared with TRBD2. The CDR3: CASSTGTSGGTGELFF. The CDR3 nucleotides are TGTGCCAGCAGTACTGGGACTAGCGGGGGCACCGGGGAGCTGTTTTTT.